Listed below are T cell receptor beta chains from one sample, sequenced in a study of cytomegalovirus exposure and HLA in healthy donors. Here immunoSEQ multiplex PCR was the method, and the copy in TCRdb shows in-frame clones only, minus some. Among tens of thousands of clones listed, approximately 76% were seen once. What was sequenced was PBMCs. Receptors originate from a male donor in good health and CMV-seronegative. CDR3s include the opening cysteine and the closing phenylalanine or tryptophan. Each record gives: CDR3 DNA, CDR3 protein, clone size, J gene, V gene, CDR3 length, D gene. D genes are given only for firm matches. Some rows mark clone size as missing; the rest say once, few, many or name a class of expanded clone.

CDR3 DNA: TGTGCCAGCAGCTTGACAGGGCCAGATACGCAGTATTTT
CDR3 protein: CASSLTGPDTQYF
clone size: few
J gene: TRBJ2-3
V gene: TRBV5-5
CDR3 length: 13
D gene: .

CDR3 DNA: TGTGCCAGCAGCTCTCGTCCCAATCAGCCCCAGCATTTT
CDR3 protein: CASSSRPNQPQHF
clone size: .
J gene: TRBJ1-5
V gene: TRBV11-2
CDR3 length: 13
D gene: .

CDR3 DNA: TGTGCCAGCAGCGTAGGGGACAGGGAAGAGGCTGACACTGAAGCTTTCTTT
CDR3 protein: CASSVGDREEADTEAFF
clone size: .
J gene: TRBJ1-1
V gene: TRBV9
CDR3 length: 17
D gene: TRBD1

CDR3 DNA: TGTGCCAGTAGTATTATGAGGGGAGGGAACGAGCAGTACTTC
CDR3 protein: CASSIMRGGNEQYF
clone size: .
J gene: TRBJ2-7
V gene: TRBV19
CDR3 length: 14
D gene: TRBD2

CDR3 DNA: TGTGCCAGTAGTAAGAAGGGACTAGCGGGAGGGCCCCCCAATGAGCAGTTCTTC
CDR3 protein: CASSKKGLAGGPPNEQFF
clone size: .
J gene: TRBJ2-1
V gene: TRBV19
CDR3 length: 18
D gene: TRBD2

CDR3 DNA: TGCGCCAGCAGCTGGTCCCAGGGTCAAGAGACCCAGTACTTC
CDR3 protein: CASSWSQGQETQYF
clone size: few
J gene: TRBJ2-5
V gene: TRBV5-1
CDR3 length: 14
D gene: .

CDR3 DNA: TGTGCCACTATTCCAGGGAGCGGGAATTCACCCCTCCACTTT
CDR3 protein: CATIPGSGNSPLHF
clone size: few
J gene: TRBJ1-6
V gene: TRBV6-5
CDR3 length: 14
D gene: .

CDR3 DNA: TGTGCCAGCAGCGTCCGACAGGGGGCTGGAAACACCATATATTTT
CDR3 protein: CASSVRQGAGNTIYF
clone size: .
J gene: TRBJ1-3
V gene: TRBV9
CDR3 length: 15
D gene: TRBD1

CDR3 DNA: TGTGCCAGCAGTGAACGCCGGGGTTCGGGCTACACCTTC
CDR3 protein: CASSERRGSGYTF
clone size: .
J gene: TRBJ1-2
V gene: TRBV25-1
CDR3 length: 13
D gene: .

CDR3 DNA: TGTGCCAGTAGTATAGAGTATAGCAATCAGCCCCAGCATTTT
CDR3 protein: CASSIEYSNQPQHF
clone size: few
J gene: TRBJ1-5
V gene: TRBV19
CDR3 length: 14
D gene: .

CDR3 DNA: TGTGCCATCAGTGTTATGAACACTGAAGCTTTCTTT
CDR3 protein: CAISVMNTEAFF
clone size: .
J gene: TRBJ1-1
V gene: TRBV10-3
CDR3 length: 12
D gene: .

CDR3 DNA: TGTGCCAGCAGCTTGGGGGCTAGCCTGAACACCGGGGAGCTGTTTTTT
CDR3 protein: CASSLGASLNTGELFF
clone size: .
J gene: TRBJ2-2
V gene: TRBV5-6
CDR3 length: 16
D gene: .

CDR3 DNA: TGTGCCAGCCGGCCTTATTGGGCCTCCGCTGAGCAGTTCTTC
CDR3 protein: CASRPYWASAEQFF
clone size: .
J gene: TRBJ2-1
V gene: TRBV6-5
CDR3 length: 14
D gene: .

CDR3 DNA: TGCGCCAGCCATCAGGGGGCCAACCAAGAGACCCAGTACTTC
CDR3 protein: CASHQGANQETQYF
clone size: .
J gene: TRBJ2-5
V gene: TRBV5-1
CDR3 length: 14
D gene: TRBD1

CDR3 DNA: TGTGCCAGCAGACAAGGAGAAACCGGGGAGCTGTTTTTT
CDR3 protein: CASRQGETGELFF
clone size: .
J gene: TRBJ2-2
V gene: TRBV7-6
CDR3 length: 13
D gene: .

CDR3 DNA: TGTGCCAGCAGTGACAGGTTGGGGAATTCACCCCTCCACTTT
CDR3 protein: CASSDRLGNSPLHF
clone size: .
J gene: TRBJ1-6
V gene: TRBV28
CDR3 length: 14
D gene: .

CDR3 DNA: TGTGCCAGCAGCTTTCCGGGGGGGTACCAAGAGACCCAGTACTTC
CDR3 protein: CASSFPGGYQETQYF
clone size: .
J gene: TRBJ2-5
V gene: TRBV7-2
CDR3 length: 15
D gene: TRBD2

CDR3 DNA: TGTGCCAGCAGTTACCCTGAGACAGACTATGGCTACACCTTC
CDR3 protein: CASSYPETDYGYTF
clone size: .
J gene: TRBJ1-2
V gene: TRBV6-5
CDR3 length: 14
D gene: .

CDR3 DNA: TGTGCCAGCAGCTTGGAGCTGAGGGGGATAAACAATGAGCAGTTCTTC
CDR3 protein: CASSLELRGINNEQFF
clone size: .
J gene: TRBJ2-1
V gene: TRBV5-4
CDR3 length: 16
D gene: .

CDR3 DNA: TGTGCCAGCAGCCGCCGGGGGGCCGGCGAGCAGTACTTC
CDR3 protein: CASSRRGAGEQYF
clone size: once
J gene: TRBJ2-7
V gene: TRBV7-2
CDR3 length: 13
D gene: .

CDR3 DNA: TGTGCCTCCCAGCGGCTAGCGGGGGGGAAAGAGCAGTTCTTC
CDR3 protein: CASQRLAGGKEQFF
clone size: .
J gene: TRBJ2-1
V gene: TRBV19
CDR3 length: 14
D gene: TRBD2

CDR3 DNA: TGTGCCAGCAGCTCGGCCTCCACAGCGGACAGAGACTATGGCTACACCTTC
CDR3 protein: CASSSASTADRDYGYTF
clone size: .
J gene: TRBJ1-2
V gene: TRBV27
CDR3 length: 17
D gene: .

CDR3 DNA: TGTGCCAGTAGTATAGGTGCAGTTCTTAATCAGCCCCAGCATTTT
CDR3 protein: CASSIGAVLNQPQHF
clone size: .
J gene: TRBJ1-5
V gene: TRBV19
CDR3 length: 15
D gene: .

CDR3 DNA: TGTGCCAGCTCACCACAGCAGGACAGTCAAGCTTTCTTT
CDR3 protein: CASSPQQDSQAFF
clone size: .
J gene: TRBJ1-1
V gene: TRBV18
CDR3 length: 13
D gene: .

CDR3 DNA: TGTGCCAGCAGCCCGCCACGGACAGGGCCTTCCTCCTACGAGCAGTACTTC
CDR3 protein: CASSPPRTGPSSYEQYF
clone size: .
J gene: TRBJ2-7
V gene: TRBV14
CDR3 length: 17
D gene: TRBD1

CDR3 DNA: TGTGCCAGCAGTTTAGAGGGCACAATCCTCTCCTATAGCAATCAGCCCCAGCATTTT
CDR3 protein: CASSLEGTILSYSNQPQHF
clone size: once
J gene: TRBJ1-5
V gene: TRBV28
CDR3 length: 19
D gene: .